This T cell receptor (beta chain) was identified during a study of cytomegalovirus exposure and HLA in healthy donors. There are 14 residues in the CDR3. V lost 4 bases to trimming and J lost 6 bases, with 13 bases between them. Germline CDR1 reads MGHDK; CDR2 reads SYGVNS. In the PCR, 60 Vbeta and 13 Jbeta primers were used. Sequencing used immunoSEQ multiplex PCR; TCRdb keeps in-frame clones, though not all of them. The sample lists around 170,000 clones; just over 75% were seen once. A single count supports this clone. Sequenced material: PBMCs. The sequence derives from a middle-aged man in good health and CMV-seronegative. The chain uses TRBV25-1 and TRBJ2-1, with TRBD2 as a possible D gene (6 bases). The CDR3: CASSAGDRGNEQFF. In DNA form, the CDR3 reads TGTGCCAGCAGTGCGGGGGATCGAGGCAATGAGCAGTTCTTC.